The next 32 T cell receptor beta chains were all read from a single sample in a study of blood T cells in healthy people across ages. Using a J-beta primer mix together with a sample-barcoded 5' primer, a second PCR was run for roughly 6 to 12 cycles. TCRdb used MiXCR to reprocess the 5' RACE reads, holding one entry per CDR3 protein. Among about 1.8 million distinct CDR3 sequences listed, around half were seen once. The sequencing input was blood. The receptors were gathered from a woman aged 40 to 49 in good health.

V usage is TRBV5-1 and J usage is TRBJ2-5; tentative D call: TRBD1 (6 bases). Germline V gene lookup returns CDR1 SGHRS and CDR2 YFSETQ. Trimming left V 6 bases short and J 11 bases short, with 20 bases between. CDR3 length equals 13 residues. CDR3 bases: TGCGCCAGCACGAGAGCAGGGGCTGGTGAGCAGTACTTC. Its translation is CASTRAGAGEQYF.

This clonotype was detected once. This chain joins TRBV29-1 and TRBJ2-7; a possible D gene is TRBD1 (5 bases). V lost 6 bases and J lost 0, with 21 bases in between. CDR1 and CDR2 from the germline V gene are SQVTM and ANQGSEA. This CDR3 is 16 amino acids long. CDR3 DNA: TGCAGCGTCGATGGCGTTGGGCCAGGGAACTCCTACGAGCAGTACTTC. Translation gives CSVDGVGPGNSYEQYF.

This clonotype was detected only a few times. The junction departs from germline at one end; a sequencing error may be responsible. This chain connects TRBV7-7 to TRBJ2-5; D not resolved. CDR3 size: 15 residues. The V gene's germline CDR1 is SSHAT and CDR2 FNYEAQ (reference sequence). For the CDR3, the DNA is TGTGCTAGCAGCTTAGGGTCATCCAGCCAAGAGACCCAGTACTTC. Protein: CASSLGSSSQETQYF.

In this sample, this clonotype turned up a few times. This sequence joins TRBV27 and TRBJ2-1, with 10 nucleotides matching TRBD2. Germline V gene sequence: CDR1 MNHEY, CDR2 SMNVEV (reference sequence). The CDR3 extends over 15 amino acids. The ends lost 2 bases at V and 8 bases at J; junction bases unmatched: 6. The CDR3 DNA reads TGTGCCAGCAGTTTAGTGAGCGGGGGGGCGGATGAGCAGTTCTTC. This sequence encodes CASSLVSGGADEQFF.

J is TRBJ1-5 and V is TRBV28; D remains ambiguous. V was clipped by 2 bases and J by 5 bases, with 16 bases between them. The CDR3 is 16 residues long. Germline assignment: CDR1 MDHEN and CDR2 SYDVKM. This CDR3 reads CASSLLGLSGDQPQHF. In DNA form, the CDR3 reads TGTGCCAGCAGTTTACTGGGCTTGTCCGGCGATCAGCCCCAGCATTTT.

V usage is TRBV5-4 and J usage is TRBJ1-2; TRBD1 matches 8 bases. The trim removed 2 bases at V and 9 bases at J, leaving 12 bases unmatched. The CDR3 is made up of 15 amino acids. The germline V gene encodes CDR1 SGHNT and CDR2 YYREEE (reference sequence). The CDR3 here is CASSFWTGNVGSYTF. The CDR3 DNA is TGTGCCAGCAGCTTTTGGACAGGGAACGTAGGGAGCTACACCTTC. Combining the CDR3 with reference TRBV5-4 and TRBJ1-2 gives the whole variable domain ETGVTQSPTHLIKTRGQQVTLRCSSQSGHNTVSWYQQALGQGPQFIFQYYREEENGRGNFPPRFSGLQFPNYSSELNVNALELDDSALYLCASSFWTGNVGSYTFGSGTRLTVV.

DNA of the CDR3: TGCAGCGTTGCGACTAGCGGGGGGAATGAGCAGTTCTTC. Amino acid sequence: CSVATSGGNEQFF. The V call is TRBV29-1, the J call TRBJ2-1, with 13 bases fitting TRBD2. In germline, CDR1 is SQVTM, CDR2 ANQGSEA. The J segment lost 7 bases and the V segment lost 4 bases, leaving 1 base of the junction unmatched. CDR3 length: 13 amino acids.

The chain employs TRBV7-2 and TRBJ2-7, with D perhaps TRBD2 (6 bases). Germline V gene lookup returns CDR1 SGHTA and CDR2 FQGNSA. Trimming left V 7 bases short and J 0 bases short, with 13 bases between. This CDR3 region has 14 residues. In DNA, the CDR3 is TGTGCCAGCAACCTTGGGGGGACCTCCTACGAGCAGTACTTC. Its translation is CASNLGGTSYEQYF. Drawing the rest from reference TRBV7-2 and TRBJ2-7, the complete variable domain is GAGVSQSPSNKVTEKGKDVELRCDPISGHTALYWYRQSLGQGLEFLIYFQGNSAPDKSGLPSDRFSAERTGGSVSTLTIQRTQQEDSAVYLCASNLGGTSYEQYFGPGTRLTVT.

The chain recombines TRBV20-1 with TRBJ2-5; 10 bases fit TRBD1. The J call may not be correct, given that the DNA end is closer to TRBJ2-7. Germline CDR1 reads DFQATT; CDR2 reads SNEGSKA (reference sequence). The length of the CDR3 is 14 residues. This CDR3 reads CSAPSPTGGGEQYF. The DNA of the CDR3 is TGCAGTGCTCCCTCCCCGACAGGGGGCGGCGAGCAGTACTTC.

This clonotype occurred a few times. This chain joins TRBV20-1 and TRBJ2-4; either TRBD1 or TRBD2 may supply D (5 bases each). The germline V gene encodes CDR1 DFQATT and CDR2 SNEGSKA (reference sequence). Trimming removed 2 bases from V and 3 bases from J, with 17 bases in between. The CDR3 covers 16 residues. CDR3 sequence: CSARIITGAVKNIQYF. CDR3 DNA: TGCAGTGCTAGAATAATTACCGGGGCGGTCAAAAACATTCAGTACTTC.

This clonotype was counted once. The genes are TRBV10-3 and TRBJ2-1, with D possibly being TRBD2 (6 bases). Germline CDR1 is ENHRY and CDR2 is SYGVKD. The CDR3 has 13 amino acids. V was pared by 10 bases and J by 6 bases, with 16 bases between. CDR3 in amino acids: CATRRDLANEQFF. The CDR3 DNA follows: TGTGCCACCAGGCGGGACCTTGCCAATGAGCAGTTCTTC.

V gene TRBV5-4 combines with J gene TRBJ1-2; 8 bases are shared with TRBD1. The V gene's germline CDR1 is SGHNT and CDR2 YYREEE (reference sequence). The CDR3 is 15 residues long. V lost 4 bases to trimming and J lost 4 bases; unmatched junction nucleotides: 9. CDR3 loop: CASSITRGPRYGYTF. In nucleotides, the CDR3 is TGTGCCAGCAGCATCACCAGGGGGCCCCGCTATGGCTACACCTTC.

The chain employs TRBV20-1 and TRBJ1-2; perhaps TRBD1 as D (6 bases). CDR1 is DFQATT and CDR2 is SNEGSKA in the germline V gene (reference sequence). This CDR3 spans 14 amino acids. Trimming shortened V by 3 bases and J by 4 bases, and 15 bases separated the two germline ends. CDR3 region: CSASGGSFGYGYTF. In nucleotides, the CDR3 is TGCAGTGCTAGTGGGGGCAGCTTTGGCTATGGCTACACCTTC.

The rearrangement joins TRBV21-1 to TRBJ2-3; the table's D call TRBD1 went unverified against the DNA. TRBV21-1 represents a pseudogene. The CDR3 runs 18 residues. DNA for the CDR3: TGTGCCAGCAGCAAAGCGCTAAATGGGGACAGGGGGACAGATACGCAGTATTTT. Protein product: CASSKALNGDRGTDTQYF.

This clonotype was seen a few times. The V call is TRBV5-5, the J call TRBJ1-2; maybe TRBD1 (5 bases). Trimming pared 4 bases from V and 5 bases from J, leaving 15 bases between. CDR3 length: 14 amino acids. CDR1 and CDR2 (germline): SGHKS, YYEKEE (reference sequence). The chain's CDR3 is CASSVLDTEYGYTF. CDR3 DNA: TGTGCCAGCAGCGTATTGGACACCGAATATGGCTACACCTTC.

The V call is TRBV4-2, the J call TRBJ1-2; D gene uncertain. V was pared by 0 bases and J by 5 bases, with 16 bases between. Germline V CDR1 and CDR2: LGHNA, YNFKEQ. The CDR3 loop spans 16 amino acids. The CDR3 coding sequence is TGTGCCAGCAGCCAAGATTTGGACTGGAAGACATATGGCTACACCTTC. It codes for CASSQDLDWKTYGYTF.

A few counts support this clonotype. This CDR3 is CASSLAATSDNEQFF. Here the CDR3 DNA reads TGTGCCAGCAGCTTAGCCGCGACTAGCGACAATGAGCAGTTCTTC. The chain has TRBV11-2 and TRBJ2-1, with 8 bases identical to TRBD2. With 1 base clipped from V and 5 bases from J, the junction kept 4 bases outside the gene matches. Germline V CDR1 and CDR2: SGHAT, FQNNGV. The CDR3 sequence is 15 residues long.

The chain couples TRBV20-1 to TRBJ2-3; 15 bases are a match to TRBD2. J was trimmed by 3 bases and V by 7 bases; bases with no gene match: 5. This CDR3 has 15 amino acids. CDR1 is DFQATT, CDR2 SNEGSKA, per germline (reference sequence). For the CDR3, the DNA is TGCAGTGTCCCGGGACTAGCGGGGGGTACAGATACGCAGTATTTT. Its protein is CSVPGLAGGTDTQYF.

V gene TRBV6-2 or TRBV6-3 combines with J gene TRBJ2-5, with no clear D. The CDR3 has 13 amino acids. Trimming removed 6 bases from V and 5 bases from J, with 13 bases in between. Germline CDR1 reads MNHEY; CDR2 reads SVGEGT. The CDR3 DNA reads as TGTGCCAGCAGGGATTGGAAAGTGGAGACCCAGTACTTC. Translating gives CASRDWKVETQYF.

The chain recombines TRBV9 with TRBJ2-3, with a weak D call TRBD2 (6 bases). The CDR3 spans 15 residues. The germline V and J ends were trimmed by 0 bases and 1 base, with 9 bases remaining between them. Germline CDR1 is SGDLS and CDR2 is YYNGEE. The CDR3 protein is CASSVDWGGTDTQYF. The CDR3 DNA reads as TGTGCCAGCAGCGTAGATTGGGGGGGCACAGATACGCAGTATTTT.

In its sample, this clonotype was seen many times. J is TRBJ2-5 and V is TRBV7-2; D remains unclear. The CDR3 loop spans 12 amino acids. The V gene lost 5 bases and the J gene lost 3 bases, with 7 bases spanning the gap. Germline V gene data show CDR1 as SGHTA and CDR2 as FQGNSA. CDR3 DNA sequence: TGTGCCAGCAGCAGACCCAAAGAGACCCAGTACTTC. Its protein is CASSRPKETQYF.

The chain joins TRBV6-1 to TRBJ2-5; 7 positions agree with TRBD2. V gave up 4 bases and J gave up 4 bases; unmatched junction bases: 6. The CDR3 spans 14 residues. Per the germline V gene, CDR1 is MNHNS and CDR2 is SASEGT. The CDR3 loop is CASSGGLVPETQYF. The CDR3 DNA sequence: TGTGCCAGCAGTGGTGGACTAGTCCCAGAGACCCAGTACTTC.

This clonotype was counted only a few times. The CDR3, as DNA: TGTGCCAGCAGCTTAGTATCCGGACTCGAGCAGTACTTC. It yields the protein CASSLVSGLEQYF. V gene TRBV7-8 combines with J gene TRBJ2-7, with D possibly matching TRBD2 (5 bases). Germline V CDR1 and CDR2: SGHVS, FQNEAQ. V shed 1 base and J shed 6 bases, with 10 bases lying between them. This CDR3 has 13 amino acids.

V usage is TRBV5-1 and J usage is TRBJ2-3, with TRBD2 matching over 11 bases. V lost 1 base and J lost 7; bases outside the gene matches: 5. Looked up from germline, CDR1 is SGHRS and CDR2 is YFSETQ. The CDR3 sequence is 15 residues long. The CDR3 DNA sequence: TGCGCCAGCAGCTTGAATAGCGGGGGGGTGAATACGCAGTATTTT. Protein sequence: CASSLNSGGVNTQYF.

This chain links TRBV12-3 or TRBV12-4 with TRBJ2-1, with a weak D call TRBD1 (6 bases). V shed 6 bases and J shed 1 base, with 13 bases lying between them. CDR3 size: 15 residues. This CDR3 reads CASRYRAASYNEQFF. The CDR3 DNA reads as TGTGCCAGCAGATACAGGGCTGCTTCCTACAATGAGCAGTTCTTC.

This clonotype was observed once. This chain connects TRBV9 to TRBJ2-7; tentatively, D is TRBD2 (7 bases). The DNA end is a closer match to TRBJ2-5, so the J assignment may be wrong. Germline V gives CDR1 SGDLS, CDR2 YYNGEE. The CDR3 runs to 16 residues. As DNA, the CDR3 is TGTGCCAGCAGCGTAGCTCCCGGGGGGCTGGGCGAGACCCAGTACTTC. Protein product: CASSVAPGGLGETQYF.

The chain employs TRBV10-3 and TRBJ2-3; 11 bases agree with TRBD2. CDR3 length: 16 residues. The germline V gene has CDR1 ENHRY and CDR2 SYGVKD. V was pared by 3 bases and J by 3 bases, with 5 bases of the junction left unmatched. The CDR3 is CAISDHSGGATDTQYF. DNA for the CDR3: TGTGCCATCAGTGATCATAGCGGGGGGGCAACAGATACGCAGTATTTT.

This rearrangement joins TRBV6-6 to TRBJ2-3, with 13 bases identical to TRBD2. J gave up 7 bases and V 6 bases, and 10 bases lay outside the gene matches. Germline CDR1 is MNHNY and CDR2 is SVGAGI (reference sequence). This CDR3 contains 16 residues. CDR3 region: CASSLAGLAGTNTQYF. Here the CDR3 DNA reads TGTGCCAGCAGCCTCGCGGGACTAGCGGGGACTAATACGCAGTATTTT.

The chain uses TRBV10-3 and TRBJ2-5, with 10 bases fitting TRBD2. Germline CDR1 and CDR2: ENHRY and SYGVKD. This CDR3 is 14 amino acids long. V was clipped by 5 bases and J by 2 bases; unmatched bases: 2. Here the CDR3 reads CAISSTSGQETQYF. The CDR3 DNA reads as TGTGCCATCAGTTCGACTAGCGGGCAAGAGACCCAGTACTTC.

The rearrangement joins TRBV6-1 to TRBJ2-4; D is perhaps TRBD1 (6 bases). The end of the DNA aligns better with TRBJ2-7, so the J call may be wrong. The length of the CDR3 is 14 residues. CDR1 MNHNS and CDR2 SASEGT come from the germline V gene. The CDR3 bases are TGTGCCAGCAACGACAGGCGACCTTCCTACGAGCAGTACTTC. The encoded protein is CASNDRRPSYEQYF.

This CDR3 is CASSPPDRIETQYF. The CDR3 DNA reads TGTGCCAGCAGTCCTCCGGACAGGATAGAGACCCAGTACTTC. This chain joins TRBV6-2 or TRBV6-3 and TRBJ2-5; 7 bases fit TRBD1. Unmatched junction bases numbered 7, after V lost 5 bases and J lost 4 bases. CDR3 length: 14 residues. Germline V gene sequence: CDR1 MNHEY, CDR2 SVGEGT.

As concerns this clonotype: A junction boundary mismatches the germline segment, possibly from a read error. The V call is TRBV7-2, the J call TRBJ1-2; the D gene is possibly TRBD1 (6 bases). The CDR3 consists of 14 residues. The V gene's germline CDR1 is SGHTA and CDR2 FQGNSA. The CDR3 sequence is CAGSRKVGADGYTF. The CDR3 DNA sequence: TGTGCCGGCAGCCGGAAGGTGGGGGCGGATGGCTACACCTTC.